The 13 T cell receptor beta chains presented below share a single source sample, sequenced in a study of cytomegalovirus exposure and HLA in healthy donors. This PCR relied on a set of 60 Vbeta primers and 13 Jbeta primers. The protocol was immunoSEQ multiplex PCR, while the TCRdb copy is restricted to in-frame clones and leaves out a portion. The data hold 160,000 or so clones, with roughly 85% observed a single time. The specimen sequenced was PBMCs. The receptors were gathered from a man between 18 and 29 years old in good health and CMV-seropositive.

This clone was seen more than once but under ten times. The chain recombines TRBV4-2 with TRBJ2-1; 10 nucleotides agree with TRBD2. Germline lookup yields CDR1 LGHNA and CDR2 YNFKEQ. The J segment lost 8 bases and the V segment lost 2 bases, leaving 12 bases of the junction unmatched. The length of the CDR3 is 17 residues. DNA of the CDR3: TGTGCCAGCAGCCAACGAGGGACTAGCGAGGGCAGGGATGAGCAGTTCTTC. It specifies CASSQRGTSEGRDEQFF.

This clone turned up a few times. The chain is built from TRBV15 and TRBJ1-1; possible D gene TRBD1, 6 bases. Germline lookup yields CDR1 LNHNV and CDR2 YYDKDF (reference sequence). The CDR3 consists of 13 residues. Trimming shortened V by 3 bases and J by 4 bases, and 9 bases separated the two germline ends. This chain's CDR3 is CATSRVGGTEAFF. Here the CDR3 DNA reads TGTGCCACCAGCAGGGTAGGGGGCACTGAAGCTTTCTTT.

The chain has TRBV18 and TRBJ2-7, with D possibly being TRBD2 (5 bases). Looked up from germline, CDR1 is KGHSH and CDR2 is LQKENI. This CDR3 region has 16 residues. The V end lost 4 bases, the J end lost 3 bases, and 19 bases lay between the germline ends. The CDR3, as DNA: TGTGCCAGCTCACTCGCGAGCGGATTAGTTAACTACGAGCAGTACTTC. Protein product: CASSLASGLVNYEQYF.

V gene TRBV29-1 combines with J gene TRBJ2-5; 11 bases map to TRBD1. Germline V gene sequence: CDR1 SQVTM, CDR2 ANQGSEA. Trimming took 4 bases from V and 4 from J; bases not matched to a gene: 14. This CDR3 spans 17 amino acids. Here the CDR3 reads CSVGVWDRGRKGETQYF. CDR3 nucleotides: TGCAGCGTTGGGGTCTGGGACAGGGGGAGGAAAGGAGAGACCCAGTACTTC.

Note on this clone: Germline is not matched at one junction end, which may reflect a read error. The CDR3 here is CASSQDLGGEHF. CDR3 coding DNA: TGCGCCAGCAGCCAAGATTTGGGAGGGGAACACTTC. The V gene is TRBV4-1, the J gene TRBJ1-2; tentatively, D is TRBD1 (5 bases). CDR1 is MGHRA, CDR2 YSYEKL, per germline. CDR3 length: 12 amino acids.

This clone appeared once. V usage is TRBV7-2 and J usage is TRBJ2-5, with TRBD1 as a possible D gene (5 bases). CDR1 and CDR2 from the germline V gene are SGHTA and FQGNSA. V lost 3 bases, J lost 5 bases, and 13 bases lay in between. This CDR3 comprises 14 residues. The CDR3 region is CASSLSGRVETQYF. CDR3 DNA: TGTGCCAGCAGCTTGTCAGGCAGGGTGGAGACCCAGTACTTC.

The rearrangement joins TRBV2 to TRBJ1-5, with D possibly matching TRBD1 (5 bases). The CDR3 has 17 residues. Germline V gene sequence: CDR1 SNHLY, CDR2 FYNNEI. V shed 4 bases and J shed 2 bases, with 18 bases lying between them. CDR3 nucleotides: TGTGCCAGCAGTGGGGGGGAGGGACTTGAAGGCAATCAGCCCCAGCATTTT. It encodes CASSGGEGLEGNQPQHF.

This clone was seen a handful of times. This chain joins TRBV18 and TRBJ2-1; a possible D gene is TRBD1 (6 bases). Germline lookup yields CDR1 KGHSH and CDR2 LQKENI. The V end was cut by 3 bases, the J end by 10 bases, with 16 bases between. The CDR3 consists of 14 residues. The CDR3 region has the DNA TGTGCCAGCTCACCTACGAACAGGGATTGGGAGCAGTTCTTC. This encodes CASSPTNRDWEQFF.

The V and J genes are TRBV27 and TRBJ2-1; 8 bases line up with TRBD2. J gave up 5 bases and V 0 bases, and 9 bases lay outside the gene matches. Germline CDR1 and CDR2: MNHEY and SMNVEV (reference sequence). CDR3 length: 17 amino acids. Written as DNA, the CDR3 is TGTGCCAGCAGTTTATCCGGGACTAGTGGGGGGAACAATGAGCAGTTCTTC. Its translation: CASSLSGTSGGNNEQFF.

This chain joins TRBV6-5 and TRBJ2-6; D is unclear. The CDR3 runs 16 residues. V dropped 2 bases and J dropped 0 bases, with 8 bases sitting between them. CDR1 and CDR2 from the germline V gene are MNHEY and SVGAGI. This CDR3 reads CASSYLADSGANVLTF. CDR3 nucleotides: TGTGCCAGCAGTTACCTCGCGGACTCTGGGGCCAACGTCCTGACTTTC.

The V call is TRBV6-1, the J call TRBJ1-1; D possibly corresponds to TRBD1 (5 bases). Germline CDR1 is MNHNS and CDR2 is SASEGT. The CDR3 totals 13 residues. Trimming cost V 6 bases and J 6 bases, with 14 bases left between them. The CDR3 sequence is CASRIPGFAEAFF. As DNA, the CDR3 is TGTGCCAGCAGAATACCAGGGTTCGCTGAAGCTTTCTTT.

A single count supports this clone. V gene TRBV27 combines with J gene TRBJ1-2; D unclear. Germline assignment: CDR1 MNHEY and CDR2 SMNVEV (reference sequence). This CDR3 comprises 14 residues. Trimming pared 5 bases from V and 7 bases from J, leaving 17 bases between. The CDR3 DNA follows: TGTGCCAGCAGTCCCCAGACGGGTTCGGGTGGCTACACCTTC. Translating gives CASSPQTGSGGYTF.

The chain combines TRBV14 with TRBJ2-7; D possibly corresponds to TRBD2 (5 bases). The CDR3 has 14 amino acids. Germline CDR1 SGHDN, CDR2 FVKESK. Trimming left V 3 bases short and J 7 bases short, with 16 bases between. The CDR3 reads CASSQYLTSGEQYF. The CDR3 DNA follows: TGTGCCAGCAGCCAGTACTTGACCTCGGGGGAGCAGTACTTC.